This T cell receptor beta chain was profiled in a study of post-analysis software for immune sequencing data (dated by TCRdb to the mid-2010s). Notes on the research overall: Relapsing-remitting, secondary progressive and progressive-relapsing multiple sclerosis were recorded as disease courses, and subtype annotation was lacking for some patients. The multiple sclerosis patient repertoires were compared with under 13 previously published healthy control repertoires from donors aged about 6 to 28 years. A subset of samples was prepared in parallel using single-end sample barcoding, then pooled and co-amplified after Illumina adapter ligation. The study at large found these results: A handful of TRBV segments, including TRBV5-6, TRBV5-1 and TRBV20-1, were significantly more frequent in patients than controls. Multiple sclerosis patients had significantly lower normalized Chao1 diversity than controls, a result that suggests substantial peripheral T-cell clonal expansion. The multiple sclerosis patient group was slightly younger than the control group. Strong co-clustering of samples prepared in the same batch was shown by direct clustering with F measure, prompting a batch-effect correction.

TCR beta repertoires were profiled from peripheral blood of 10 to 15 young patients with multiple sclerosis to demonstrate the VDJtools post-analysis software. Multiple sclerosis patients were children and adolescents aged about 6 to 17 years. About this clonotype itself: The specificity of this receptor is unknown. No base quality values were provided; no much bigger clone lies one nucleotide off.

The cysteine opens and the phenylalanine closes a CDR3 of 17 amino acids. Just the 51-base CDR3 DNA is kept, in frame starting at base 1. Clipping removes 6 bases from V and 1 base from J, with 12 as the unmatched junction base count. CDR1 and CDR2 were assigned from the germline V gene as MGHDK and SYGVNS. The library was built by means of PCR. Instrument used: Illumina HiSeq 2500. To reduce PCR and sequencing biases, unique molecular identifiers were built into the TCR beta cDNA libraries. Roughly 500,000 cDNA molecules were obtained per 1 to 10 million input T cells, so each molecule approximated one T cell. Patient libraries were prepared and sequenced with the same protocol used for the earlier healthy control dataset. Within a given batch, samples were prepared together, multiplexed and sequenced on the same HiSeq lane. Concerning the study's data processing: MIGEC handled the raw barcoded reads, throwing out single-read molecular identifier groups before consensus assembly and CDR3 extraction. VDJtools was used for post-analysis of the clonotype tables, with diversity normalized by down-sampling every dataset to the smallest sample size. In repertoire overlap clustering, CDR3 amino acid sequences, but not nucleotide sequences, were matched to correct batch-related cross-sample contamination. TCRdb's own reprocessing of the public reads used fastp at Q25 and MiXCR and kept productive beta chains. Duplicate CDR3 protein sequences are folded into a single record with the most common DNA and genes. TCRdb's processing, not the authors', yielded these V and J calls. In this sample the table shows 800,000 to 950,000 distinct CDR3 sequences, 53% of which occur a single time. The ten largest clones represent roughly 4.4% of the sample.

The sequence links TRBV25-1 to TRBJ2-5, and 9 bases in between align with TRBD1. This receptor was obtained from a girl aged 5-17 years with multiple sclerosis. Material for sequencing was blood. The CDR3 in this case is CASRGDTGTGFQETQYF. The DNA reads TGTGCCAGCAGAGGAGATACCGGGACAGGGTTCCAAGAGACCCAGTACTTC.